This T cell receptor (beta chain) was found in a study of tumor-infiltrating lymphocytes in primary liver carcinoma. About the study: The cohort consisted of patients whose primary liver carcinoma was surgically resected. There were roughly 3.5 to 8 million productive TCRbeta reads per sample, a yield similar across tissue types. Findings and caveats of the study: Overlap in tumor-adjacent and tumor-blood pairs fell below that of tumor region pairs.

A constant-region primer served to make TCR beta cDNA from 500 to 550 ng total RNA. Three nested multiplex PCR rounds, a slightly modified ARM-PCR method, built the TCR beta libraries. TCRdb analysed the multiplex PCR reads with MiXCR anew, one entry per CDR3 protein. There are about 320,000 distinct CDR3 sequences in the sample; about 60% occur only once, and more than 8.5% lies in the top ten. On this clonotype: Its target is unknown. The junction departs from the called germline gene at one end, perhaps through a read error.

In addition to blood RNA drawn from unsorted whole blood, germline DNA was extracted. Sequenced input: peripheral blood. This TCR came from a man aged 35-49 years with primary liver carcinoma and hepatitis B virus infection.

Here the CDR3 reads CASNEGGFSYEQYF. CDR3 coding DNA: TGTGCCAGCAATGAAGGCGGGTTCTCCTACGAGCAGTACTTC. The V gene is TRBV6-1, the J gene TRBJ2-7; D might be TRBD2 (5 bases). Looked up from germline, CDR1 is MNHNS and CDR2 is SASEGT. The CDR3 is 14 amino acids.